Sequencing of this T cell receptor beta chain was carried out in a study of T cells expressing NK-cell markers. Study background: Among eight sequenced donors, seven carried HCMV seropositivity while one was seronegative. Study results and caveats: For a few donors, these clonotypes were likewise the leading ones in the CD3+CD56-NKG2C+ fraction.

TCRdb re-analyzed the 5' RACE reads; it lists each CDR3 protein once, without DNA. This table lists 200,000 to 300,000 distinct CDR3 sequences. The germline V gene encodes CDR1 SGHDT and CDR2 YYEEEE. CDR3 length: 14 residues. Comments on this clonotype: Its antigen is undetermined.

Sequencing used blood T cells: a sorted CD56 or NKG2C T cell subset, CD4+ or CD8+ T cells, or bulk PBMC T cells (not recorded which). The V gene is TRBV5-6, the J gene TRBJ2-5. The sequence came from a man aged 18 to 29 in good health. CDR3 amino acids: CASSLERLRETQYF.